Reported below is one TCR beta chain. This clonotype was observed a handful of times. No cognate antigen has been identified for it. Base qualities are not recorded, but no much larger clone differs from it by a single base. This specimen comes from a study of T cell repertoires in cytomegalovirus infection (dated by TCRdb to 2018 to 2020). With regard to the full study: The HLA type of each donor mattered for the analysis, because public TCR beta signatures pointed to carriage of CMV infection along with the matching HLA type.

The CDR3 goes from the cysteine to the phenylalanine over 18 residues. This entry keeps only the CDR3 DNA: 54 bases, framed from base 1. Trimmed from V: 3 bases; trimmed from J: 7 bases; junction bases lacking a gene match: 15. General conclusions and limits of the study: The ex vivo response was dominated by HLA-C-restricted CMV-specific TCR beta clonotypes, which also provided the single most frequent clonotype in two of eight donors. In both this cohort and an independent cohort of some 370 donors, the cumulative frequency of public TCR beta family members distinguished carriers of CMV infection plus the relevant HLA type.

TCRdb lists the instrument as Illumina HiSeq 1500. Clones were called with MiXCR by TCRdb after fastp trimmed the public reads at Q25, and only in-frame beta chains were retained. Each CDR3 protein gets just one entry, which takes the most common genes and DNA from the rows behind it. A total of 150,000 to 190,000 distinct CDR3 sequences appear in this sample, roughly a quarter of them only once. About 10% of the sample lies in the top ten. This TCR came from a human donor in good health (CMV status not recorded). Some clones in this sample may be carry-over from other donors' samples. Material: PBMCs. This chain is built from TRBV12-3 or TRBV12-4 and TRBJ1-4; 9 bases in the junction line up with TRBD1. This receptor carries the CDR3 CASSFAGTGRRSSEKLFF. The DNA sequence follows: TGTGCCAGCAGTTTCGCCGGGACAGGGAGAAGATCGAGTGAAAAACTGTTTTTT.